This TCR beta chain was recorded in a study of blood T cells in healthy people across ages (dated by TCRdb to the mid-2010s). About the full investigation: Template switching captured roughly one uniquely barcoded TCR beta cDNA molecule per two T cells in model experiments. To track age-related changes in TCR beta repertoire diversity, the study relied on deep sequencing normalized with unique cDNA molecular identifiers. Four age groups were formed from the donors: young (average about 17 years), middle-aged (approximately 41), aged (roughly 56) and long-lived (about 75). Using the same blood draw, the study looked at two additional independent replicas of 1 million unique cDNA reads for two donors, one aged 18 to 30 and the other aged 80 or older.

The cysteine opens and the phenylalanine closes a CDR3 of 15 amino acids. Only the CDR3 portion is preserved as DNA: 45 bases, with reading frame beginning at the first base. The donors were 40 or so Caucasian individuals from Russia, aged roughly 6 to 100 years, who were systemically healthy. Each donor gave approximately 9.4 milliliters of peripheral blood, drawn into EDTA-treated Vacutainer tubes. PBMCs were isolated by Ficoll-Paque density-gradient centrifugation, with at least 7 million obtained per sample. Total RNA, at least 5 micrograms per sample, was extracted from PBMCs with Trizol reagent. Naive CD45RAhigh/CD27high T cell percentages were measured by flow cytometry on a PBMC aliquot from every donor. Libraries were made using 5' RACE. For sequencing, an Illumina HiSeq 2500 was employed. A second PCR of about 7 to 12 cycles was run with a J-beta primer mix and a sample-barcoded 5' primer. A unique molecular identifier was introduced onto each TCR beta cDNA molecule by a template-switch 5' adaptor carrying 12 random nucleotides. Each sample yielded at least 3 million CDR3-containing paired-end reads. The Mint cDNA synthesis kit, primed by a TRBC-specific oligonucleotide, was used to synthesize first-strand cDNA from all RNA. After uracil-DNA glycosylase treatment, a first 18-cycle PCR used universal primers M1SS and BC2_uni_R on all cDNA. The original pipeline was this. For normalization, 1 million high-quality reads were randomly selected from each sample, with every read carrying a distinct molecular identifier. Reads with shared molecular identifiers were discarded instead of being binned into consensus sequences. MiTCR, set to a Q25 quality threshold and the strictest error-elimination algorithm, was used for CDR3 identification, clonotype clustering and error correction. A nonparametric unseen species model with Euler transformation was used to estimate a lower bound on total TCR beta diversity. Clones were called with MiXCR by TCRdb after fastp trimmed the public reads at Q25, and only in-frame beta chains were retained. CDR3 protein duplicates are merged, each entry listing the most common genes and DNA. Clone size and V and J calls follow TCRdb, not the original study. The table for this sample lists over 500,000 distinct CDR3 sequences; about 29% of them were counted only once. 3% to 4% of the sample lies in the top ten.

This clonotype was counted a few times. No antigen is known for it. Per-base qualities were not stored, and no clone one base away is much larger. Results and caveats for the whole study, not just this receptor: Estimates of total diversity based on one million sequenced T cells were considered lower bounds and underestimates. Since profiling was done on bulk unsorted PBMCs, naive and antigen-experienced compartments could not be conclusively compared. Donor CMV infection status was unknown, potentially confounding age-related changes in expanded clonotypes. Compared with the aged group, more naive CD4+ T cells, fewer expanded clones and increased TCR diversity were shown by the long-lived group, suggesting age selection. Observed TCR beta diversity per million T cells fell roughly linearly with age, and a significant reduction was already apparent by age about 36. Observed TCR beta diversity correlated strongly with the percentage of naive T cells measured by flow cytometry.

These records were also assigned to another study, of T cells of mothers and their children. The second paper states: Donors were nine systemically healthy Caucasian individuals: three mothers and their six children. cDNA synthesis used all of the extracted RNA, with approximately 1.4 ug of RNA in each 15 ul reaction. Sample barcodes and 2-4 random nucleotides were added via the M1S primer in the second PCR. Over 8 million TCR beta CDR3 reads came from each mother, compared with about 3.2 million reads from each child. In both related and unrelated pairs, thymic selection shapes the output of TCR recombination in a similar way, with inherited differences having only a minor effect. Normalized repertoire overlap in related mother-child pairs was always slightly higher than in unrelated mother-child pairs, but the difference was never significant. No persistent microchimeric T cell clones were found, with a detection sensitivity of approximately 100 clones per million clonotypes. Deep NGS was used in the study to compare the TCR beta repertoires of mothers and children and to look for features that separate related mother-child pairs from unrelated individuals. Mothers averaged about 37 +/- 4 years of age and children averaged roughly 11 +/- 4 years. After adapter ligation was performed with NEBNext reagents, the libraries were sequenced on an Illumina HiSeq 2000 with 100+100 nt paired-end reads. To avoid cross-contamination, the mother libraries and the child libraries were prepared a month apart and sequenced in separate runs. For each donor, between 500,000 and 2,000,000 distinct TCR beta clonotypes were identified. Naive TCR beta clonotypes were estimated from low-frequency clonotypes matched to each donor's FACS-determined naive share, without sorting.

Recombination linked TRBV21-1 to TRBJ1-3; the D call TRBD1 from the table was never checked on the DNA. TRBV21-1 is classified as a pseudogene. This clonotype was sampled from a boy aged 2-9 years in good health. Sequenced sample: blood. DNA sequence: TGTGCCAGCAGCAAATGGGGGGGGCTCGGAAACACCATATATTTT. The translation is CASSKWGGLGNTIYF.